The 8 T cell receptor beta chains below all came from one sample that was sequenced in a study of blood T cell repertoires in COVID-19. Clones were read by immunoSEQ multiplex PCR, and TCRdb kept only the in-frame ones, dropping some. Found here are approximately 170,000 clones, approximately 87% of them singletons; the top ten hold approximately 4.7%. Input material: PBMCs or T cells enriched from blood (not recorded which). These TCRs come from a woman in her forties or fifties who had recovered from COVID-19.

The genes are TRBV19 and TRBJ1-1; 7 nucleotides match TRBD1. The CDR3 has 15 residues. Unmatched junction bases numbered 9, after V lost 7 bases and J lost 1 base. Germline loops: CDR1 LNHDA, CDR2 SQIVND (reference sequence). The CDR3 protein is CASMGRGRQNTEAFF. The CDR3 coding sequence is TGTGCCAGTATGGGAAGGGGGCGTCAGAACACTGAAGCTTTCTTT.

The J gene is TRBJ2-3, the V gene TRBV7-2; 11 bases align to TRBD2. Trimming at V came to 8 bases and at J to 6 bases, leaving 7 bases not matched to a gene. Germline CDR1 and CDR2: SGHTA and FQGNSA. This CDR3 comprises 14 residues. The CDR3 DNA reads TGTGCCAGCTCGGGACTAGCGGAAGGGGATACGCAGTATTTT. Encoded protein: CASSGLAEGDTQYF. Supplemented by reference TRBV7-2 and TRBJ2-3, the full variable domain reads GAGVSQSPSNKVTEKGKDVELRCDPISGHTALYWYRQSLGQGLEFLIYFQGNSAPDKSGLPSDRFSAERTGGSVSTLTIQRTQQEDSAVYLCASSGLAEGDTQYFGPGTRLTVL.

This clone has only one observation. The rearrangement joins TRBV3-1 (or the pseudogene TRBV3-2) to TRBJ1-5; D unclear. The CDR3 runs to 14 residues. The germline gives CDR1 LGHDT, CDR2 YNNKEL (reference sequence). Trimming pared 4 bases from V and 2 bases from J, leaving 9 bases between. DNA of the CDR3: TGTGCCAGCAGCCGTTCGGTTGGCAATCAGCCCCAGCATTTT. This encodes CASSRSVGNQPQHF.

The CDR3 nucleotides read TGTGCCAGCTTACACCCGAACACTGAAGCTTTCTTT. Its protein is CASLHPNTEAFF. V and J are TRBV28 and TRBJ1-1, with D unresolved. The CDR3 totals 12 residues. V lost 8 bases and J 1 base, leaving 8 bases between the germline ends. Germline CDR1 is MDHEN and CDR2 is SYDVKM.

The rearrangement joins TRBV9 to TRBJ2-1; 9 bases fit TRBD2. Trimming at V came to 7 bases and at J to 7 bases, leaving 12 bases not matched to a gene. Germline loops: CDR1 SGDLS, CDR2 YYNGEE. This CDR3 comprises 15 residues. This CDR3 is CASCPEGGGVNEQFF. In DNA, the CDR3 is TGTGCCAGCTGCCCCGAGGGCGGGGGGGTTAATGAGCAGTTCTTC. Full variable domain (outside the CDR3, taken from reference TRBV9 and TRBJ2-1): DSGVTQTPKHLITATGQRVTLRCSPRSGDLSVYWYQQSLDQGLQFLIQYYNGEERAKGNILERFSAQQFPDLHSELNLSSLELGDSALYFCASCPEGGGVNEQFFGPGTRLTVL.

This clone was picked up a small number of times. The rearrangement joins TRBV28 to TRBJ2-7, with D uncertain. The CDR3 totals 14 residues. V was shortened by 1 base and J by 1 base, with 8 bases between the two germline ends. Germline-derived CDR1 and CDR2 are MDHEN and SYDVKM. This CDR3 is CASSLFGSSYEQYV. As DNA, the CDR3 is TGTGCCAGCAGTTTATTTGGCAGTTCCTACGAGCAGTACGTC.

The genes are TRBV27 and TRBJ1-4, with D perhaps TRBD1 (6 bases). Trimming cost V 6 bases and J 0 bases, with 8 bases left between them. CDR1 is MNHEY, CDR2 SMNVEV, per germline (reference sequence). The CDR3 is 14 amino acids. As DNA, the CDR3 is TGTGCCAGCAGCCGGACAGCAACTAATGAAAAACTGTTTTTT. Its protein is CASSRTATNEKLFF.

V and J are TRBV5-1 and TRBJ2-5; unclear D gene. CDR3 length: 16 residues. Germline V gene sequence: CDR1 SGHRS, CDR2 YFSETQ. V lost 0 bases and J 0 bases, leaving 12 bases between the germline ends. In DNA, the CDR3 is TGCGCCAGCAGCTTGGGTGGAGATCGGTACCAAGAGACCCAGTACTTC. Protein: CASSLGGDRYQETQYF.